A single sample gave rise to the 29 T cell receptor beta chains below, sequenced in a study of blood T cell repertoires in COVID-19 (dated by TCRdb to 2018 to 2020). Preparation of the library involved the immunoSEQ multiplex PCR assay. What TCRdb holds here is the immuneACCESS table cut down to in-frame rearrangements. Part of the clones is not present; checked against another copy, under half of the missing clones reflect an unresolved V gene, and the others are unexplained. The sample table lists around 300,000 clones, around 83% of them with a count of one. The ten top clones hold 2.5% to 3.5% of the sample. Specimen: peripheral blood. These receptors were collected from a man aged 25 to 40 with active or convalescent COVID-19.

The chain employs TRBV7-9 and TRBJ2-5; D call uncertain. Germline V gene lookup returns CDR1 SEHNR and CDR2 FQNEAQ (reference sequence). V was cut by 3 bases and J by 4 bases, with 3 bases left in between. There are 11 residues in the CDR3. This chain's CDR3 is CASSFRETQYF. The CDR3, as DNA: TGTGCCAGCAGCTTCCGAGAGACCCAGTACTTC. Full variable domain (missing parts from reference TRBV7-9 and TRBJ2-5): DTGVSQNPRHKITKRGQNVTFRCDPISEHNRLYWYRQTLGQGPEFLTYFQNEAQLEKSRLLSDRFSAERPKGSFSTLEIQRTEQGDSAMYLCASSFRETQYFGPGTRLLVL.

The chain employs TRBV28 and TRBJ2-7; 8 bases align to TRBD2. Germline trimming cut 4 bases from V and 4 bases from J; bases unmatched to any gene: 6. Germline V CDR1 and CDR2: MDHEN, SYDVKM. This CDR3 comprises 14 residues. CDR3 nucleotides: TGTGCCAGCAGTTCAACTAGCGGTCGTTACGAGCAGTACTTC. Protein sequence: CASSSTSGRYEQYF.

The chain recombines TRBV5-4 with TRBJ2-3; TRBD2 might be the D (6 bases). The CDR3 loop spans 16 amino acids. V lost 4 bases to trimming and J lost 2 bases, with 17 bases between them. CDR1 and CDR2 from the germline V gene are SGHNT and YYREEE (reference sequence). The CDR3 reads CASSRKAEGPTDTQYF. In DNA, the CDR3 is TGTGCCAGCAGCCGAAAAGCGGAGGGGCCCACAGATACGCAGTATTTT.

This clone was observed a handful of times. The chain links TRBV27 to TRBJ2-3; the match to TRBD2 covers 15 bases. This CDR3 is 18 amino acids long. Germline V gives CDR1 MNHEY, CDR2 SMNVEV (reference sequence). J was trimmed by 3 bases and V by 5 bases; bases with no gene match: 9. The CDR3 DNA follows: TGTGCCAGCAGTCATAGGACTAGCGGGAGGGCCGGAACAGATACGCAGTATTTT. Protein: CASSHRTSGRAGTDTQYF.

The chain links TRBV6-6 to TRBJ1-2; possible D gene TRBD1, 6 bases. V lost 0 bases and J 8 bases, leaving 13 bases between the germline ends. CDR1 and CDR2 (germline): MNHNY, SVGAGI (reference sequence). The CDR3 loop spans 14 amino acids. The CDR3 region is CASSYSRTEGGYTF. CDR3 DNA: TGTGCCAGCAGTTACTCAAGGACAGAAGGGGGCTACACCTTC.

The chain uses TRBV27 and TRBJ1-2; no reliable D call. From germline, CDR1 is MNHEY and CDR2 SMNVEV (reference sequence). With 4 bases removed from V and 2 bases from J, the gap between germline ends came to 14 bases. There are 15 residues in the CDR3. CDR3 loop: CASSSLVRRNYGYTF. The CDR3 DNA is TGTGCCAGCAGTTCCTTGGTGAGGAGGAACTATGGCTACACCTTC.

This clone was detected once. The DNA for the CDR3 is TGTGCCACCAGTGATGCGCAGGGTTATTCCCTGGGGAATGAGCAGTTCTTC. Protein sequence: CATSDAQGYSLGNEQFF. The V gene is TRBV24-1, the J gene TRBJ2-1, with D tentatively TRBD1 (5 bases). Germline CDR1 KGHDR, CDR2 SFDVKD. The CDR3 is 17 amino acids. V was pared by 3 bases and J by 7 bases, with 21 bases between.

The genes are TRBV11-2 and TRBJ1-2; 10 bases map to TRBD1. V trimming: 4 bases; J trimming: 8 bases; junction bases outside the gene matches: 10. The CDR3 loop spans 15 amino acids. Germline V gene sequence: CDR1 SGHAT, CDR2 FQNNGV. The CDR3 nucleotides are TGTGCCAGCAGCTCCCTGAGTGCGACAGGGGGCGGCTACACCTTC. This encodes CASSSLSATGGGYTF.

A few counts support this clone. This chain links TRBV9 with TRBJ1-4; 8 bases fit TRBD1. The trim removed 3 bases at V and 7 bases at J, leaving 8 bases unmatched. Germline loops: CDR1 SGDLS, CDR2 YYNGEE. This CDR3 contains 15 residues. CDR3 coding DNA: TGTGCCAGCAGCGCGAAAACAGGGGGAAGTGAAAAACTGTTTTTT. Protein: CASSAKTGGSEKLFF.

About this clone itself: The same CDR3 also results from other DNA sequences found in this sample. The chain is built from TRBV11-3 and TRBJ2-1; maybe TRBD2 (5 bases). From germline, CDR1 is SGHNT and CDR2 YENEEA. The length of the CDR3 is 13 residues. Trimming took 5 bases from V and 4 from J, leaving 9 bases between them. This CDR3 reads CASSPRGYNEQFF. CDR3 DNA: TGTGCCAGCAGCCCGCGAGGGTACAATGAGCAGTTCTTC.

The V and J genes are TRBV19 and TRBJ2-7, with D possibly matching TRBD2 (6 bases). There are 13 residues in the CDR3. With 5 bases removed from V and 5 bases from J, the gap between germline ends came to 13 bases. CDR1 is LNHDA, CDR2 SQIVND, per germline (reference sequence). CDR3 amino acids: CASSQGTGDEQYF. Here the CDR3 DNA reads TGTGCCAGTAGTCAAGGGACGGGGGACGAGCAGTACTTC.

The chain combines TRBV14 with TRBJ2-3; 9 bases fit TRBD2. After removal of 4 bases from V and 5 bases from J, the junction contained 7 bases not matched to a gene. CDR1 and CDR2 from the germline V gene are SGHDN and FVKESK. The CDR3 is 15 residues long. The CDR3 is CASSLTGTSLDTQYF. The CDR3 DNA reads as TGTGCCAGCAGCCTAACCGGGACTAGCCTAGATACGCAGTATTTT.

This clone appeared a single time. The V and J genes are TRBV7-8 and TRBJ1-5; 10 nucleotides match TRBD1. Germline loops: CDR1 SGHVS, CDR2 FQNEAQ. This CDR3 has 15 residues. The J segment lost 4 bases and the V segment lost 5 bases, leaving 5 bases of the junction unmatched. The DNA of the CDR3 is TGTGCCAGCAGCACTCGGACAGGGGGGAATCAGCCCCAGCATTTT. This codes for CASSTRTGGNQPQHF.

The chain joins TRBV27 to TRBJ2-5, with D maybe TRBD1 (6 bases). This CDR3 comprises 13 residues. V was pared by 6 bases and J by 5 bases, with 13 bases between. In germline, CDR1 is MNHEY, CDR2 SMNVEV (reference sequence). This CDR3 reads CASSWTVGETQYF. For the CDR3, the DNA is TGTGCCAGCAGCTGGACAGTGGGGGAGACCCAGTACTTC.

The gene calls are TRBV29-1 and TRBJ1-2, with 9 bases that match TRBD1. Germline V gene sequence: CDR1 SQVTM, CDR2 ANQGSEA. CDR3 length: 14 residues. Trimming at V came to 6 bases and at J to 4 bases, leaving 9 bases not matched to a gene. The CDR3 spells CSVSPGQGLYGYTF. CDR3 nucleotides: TGCAGCGTAAGCCCGGGACAGGGCCTCTATGGCTACACCTTC.

The CDR3 reads CASTSRTSGISYNEQFF. CDR3 DNA sequence: TGTGCCAGCACCTCTAGGACTAGCGGGATCTCCTACAATGAGCAGTTCTTC. V gene TRBV27 combines with J gene TRBJ2-1; 12 positions match TRBD2. In germline, CDR1 is MNHEY, CDR2 SMNVEV (reference sequence). This CDR3 contains 17 residues. With 7 bases clipped from V and 0 bases from J, the junction kept 7 bases outside the gene matches.

In its sample, this clone was seen a few times. V and J are TRBV6-1 and TRBJ2-2; 9 nucleotides align to TRBD2. CDR1 is MNHNS and CDR2 is SASEGT in the germline V gene. CDR3 length equals 16 residues. The V and J ends lost 2 bases and 6 bases, in that order; junction bases with no gene match: 7. CDR3: CASSERGLARAGELFF. The CDR3 DNA sequence: TGTGCCAGCAGTGAAAGGGGACTAGCTAGGGCCGGGGAGCTGTTTTTT.

This chain joins TRBV9 and TRBJ1-1, with D uncertain. The CDR3 covers 17 residues. The V end was cut by 0 bases, the J end by 1 base, with 16 bases between. CDR1 and CDR2 (germline): SGDLS, YYNGEE. The CDR3 DNA is TGTGCCAGCAGCGTAGGGATACAAAATCGGGAGAACACTGAAGCTTTCTTT. Its protein product is CASSVGIQNRENTEAFF.

The V gene is TRBV15, the J gene TRBJ1-2, with a weak D call TRBD1 (5 bases). V was trimmed by 3 bases and J by 4 bases, leaving 12 bases between them. CDR3 length equals 14 residues. Germline CDR1 reads LNHNV; CDR2 reads YYDKDF (reference sequence). DNA for the CDR3: TGTGCCACCAGCAGGGTCGGGGGTAGCTATGGCTACACCTTC. Translating it yields CATSRVGGSYGYTF.

The rearrangement joins TRBV9 to TRBJ2-7; 7 bases line up with TRBD2. CDR1 SGDLS and CDR2 YYNGEE come from the germline V gene. The ends lost 2 bases at V and 1 base at J; junction bases unmatched: 3. The CDR3 contains 14 residues. The CDR3 nucleotides are TGTGCCAGCAGCGTCAAAGCGGGATCCTACGAGCAGTACTTC. Residues: CASSVKAGSYEQYF.

This clone was seen only once. V gene TRBV3-1 (or the pseudogene TRBV3-2) combines with J gene TRBJ2-1; TRBD2 matches 11 bases. The CDR3 has 16 residues. Trimming took 4 bases from V and 3 from J; bases not matched to a gene: 5. CDR1 and CDR2 from the germline V gene are LGHDT and YNNKEL (reference sequence). The CDR3 DNA reads TGTGCCAGCAGCCTACTAGCGGGGGACCACTACAATGAGCAGTTCTTC. Amino acids: CASSLLAGDHYNEQFF.

This clone has only a few counts. This chain links TRBV19 with TRBJ2-7; D is uncertain. Germline values: CDR1 LNHDA, CDR2 SQIVND (reference sequence). Trimming pared 2 bases from V and 0 bases from J, leaving 8 bases between. The CDR3 consists of 14 residues. The CDR3 region is CASSISTASYEQYF. The CDR3 coding sequence is TGTGCCAGTAGTATATCTACAGCCTCCTACGAGCAGTACTTC.

The rearrangement uses TRBV29-1 and TRBJ2-5, with D perhaps TRBD2 (5 bases). Trimming left V 1 base short and J 7 bases short, with 13 bases between. The CDR3 runs to 13 residues. Per germline, CDR1 SQVTM and CDR2 ANQGSEA. CDR3 bases: TGCAGCGTTGAAGGGTCCCCCGGAGGGACCCAGTACTTC. Translated: CSVEGSPGGTQYF.

The rearrangement links TRBV27 to TRBJ1-1; D unclear. Germline lookup yields CDR1 MNHEY and CDR2 SMNVEV (reference sequence). CDR3 length: 16 residues. Trimming pared 0 bases from V and 3 bases from J, leaving 14 bases between. The CDR3 spells CASSLSMAGFDTEAFF. As DNA, the CDR3 is TGTGCCAGCAGTTTATCGATGGCGGGTTTCGACACTGAAGCTTTCTTT.

The V call is TRBV24-1, the J call TRBJ2-3; D is perhaps TRBD1 (5 bases). Germline V lookup: CDR1 KGHDR, CDR2 SFDVKD. The CDR3 length is 16 residues. Trimming stripped 5 bases from V and 4 bases from J, with 18 bases between. CDR3 sequence reads: CATSAPQGKAPDTQYF. The DNA of the CDR3 is TGTGCCACCAGTGCCCCGCAGGGAAAGGCTCCAGATACGCAGTATTTT.

This clone occurred once. The genes are TRBV7-9 and TRBJ1-3, with D unclear. Germline CDR1 is SEHNR and CDR2 is FQNEAQ (reference sequence). Trimming shortened V by 3 bases and J by 3 bases, and 6 bases separated the two germline ends. The CDR3 has 13 amino acids. CDR3: CASSFNSGNTIYF. In nucleotides, the CDR3 is TGTGCCAGCAGCTTTAACAGTGGAAACACCATATATTTT.

The CDR3 DNA is TGCGCCAGCAGTCATCCCTTCGACAGCGTTAATGAAAAACTGTTTTTT. It codes for CASSHPFDSVNEKLFF. V and J are TRBV23-1 and TRBJ1-4; possible D gene TRBD1, 5 bases. TRBV23-1 is filed as an ORF, its function uncertain. The CDR3 extends over 16 amino acids. Trimming pared 3 bases from V and 4 bases from J, leaving 15 bases between.

The CDR3 nucleotides are TGTGCCAGCAGTCCAGAGGCGGGTAATGAAAAACTGTTTTTT. Translated: CASSPEAGNEKLFF. The rearrangement links TRBV6-5 to TRBJ1-4; no firm D call. The CDR3 is 14 residues long. Germline CDR1 is MNHEY and CDR2 is SVGAGI. V gave up 5 bases and J gave up 4 bases, with 11 bases separating them.

J is TRBJ2-7 and V is TRBV24-1, with 7 bases fitting TRBD1. CDR1 and CDR2 from the germline V gene are KGHDR and SFDVKD. V lost 5 bases, J lost 2 bases, and 5 bases stayed unmatched. The length of the CDR3 is 14 residues. The CDR3 coding sequence is TGTGCCACCAGTGCCGGGGACAGCCCCTACGAGCAGTACTTC. Encoded protein: CATSAGDSPYEQYF.